This TCR beta chain derives from a study of cytomegalovirus exposure and HLA in healthy donors. Notes on the study in general: A later analysis showed TCR association rates differing by HLA locus, peaking at DRB1 and lowest at HLA-C.

Donors likely had unrecorded immune exposures despite being nominally healthy when sampled. With 60 Vbeta and 13 Jbeta primers, the PCR was carried out. Clones were sequenced by immunoSEQ multiplex PCR, and TCRdb holds only the in-frame ones, with some missing. The table lists roughly 110,000 clones, 70% to 80% of them singletons, with roughly 2.7% in the top ten. The CDR3 sequence is 11 residues long. Germline V CDR1 and CDR2: SGHDN, FVKESK. J gave up 6 bases and V 8 bases, and 1 base lay outside the gene matches. As for this clone: The antigen is undetermined.

The sample consisted of PBMCs. The V call is TRBV14, the J call TRBJ1-1, with 9 bases fitting TRBD1. The receptor comes from a female donor in good health and CMV-seronegative. This CDR3 reads CASGQGSEAFF. The CDR3 coding sequence is TGTGCCAGCGGACAGGGGTCTGAAGCTTTCTTT.